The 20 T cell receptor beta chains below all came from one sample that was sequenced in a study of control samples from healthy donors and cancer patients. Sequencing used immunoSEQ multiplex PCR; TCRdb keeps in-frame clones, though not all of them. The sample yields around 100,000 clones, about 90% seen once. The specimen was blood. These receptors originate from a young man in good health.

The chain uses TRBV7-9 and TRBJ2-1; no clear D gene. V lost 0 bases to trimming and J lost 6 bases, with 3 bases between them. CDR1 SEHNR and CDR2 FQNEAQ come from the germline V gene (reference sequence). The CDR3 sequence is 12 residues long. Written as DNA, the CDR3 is TGTGCCAGCAGCTTAGCAGCCAATGAGCAGTTCTTC. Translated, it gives CASSLAANEQFF.

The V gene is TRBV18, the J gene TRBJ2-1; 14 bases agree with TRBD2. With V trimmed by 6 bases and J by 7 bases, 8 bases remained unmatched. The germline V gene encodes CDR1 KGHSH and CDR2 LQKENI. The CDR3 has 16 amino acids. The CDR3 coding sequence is TGTGCCAGCTCGAATCCGGGGACTAGCGGGAGAAATGAGCAGTTCTTC. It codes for CASSNPGTSGRNEQFF.

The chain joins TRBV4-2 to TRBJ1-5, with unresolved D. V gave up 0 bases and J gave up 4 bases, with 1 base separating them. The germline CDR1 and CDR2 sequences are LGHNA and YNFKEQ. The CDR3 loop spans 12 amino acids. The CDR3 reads CASSQDNQPQHF. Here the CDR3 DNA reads TGTGCCAGCAGCCAAGATAATCAGCCCCAGCATTTT.

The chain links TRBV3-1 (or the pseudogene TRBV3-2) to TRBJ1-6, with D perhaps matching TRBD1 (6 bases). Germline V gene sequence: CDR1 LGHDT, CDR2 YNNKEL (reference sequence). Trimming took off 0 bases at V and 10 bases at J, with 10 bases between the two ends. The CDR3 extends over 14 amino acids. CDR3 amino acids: CASSQEGGGSPLHF. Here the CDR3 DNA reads TGTGCCAGCAGCCAAGAAGGAGGGGGATCACCCCTCCACTTT.

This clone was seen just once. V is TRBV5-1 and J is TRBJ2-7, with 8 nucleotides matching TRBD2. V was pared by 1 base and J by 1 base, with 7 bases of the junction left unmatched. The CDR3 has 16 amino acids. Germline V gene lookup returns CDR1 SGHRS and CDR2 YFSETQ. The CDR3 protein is CASSLTSTSGSYEQYF. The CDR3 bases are TGCGCCAGCAGCTTGACGAGCACTAGCGGATCCTACGAGCAGTACTTC.

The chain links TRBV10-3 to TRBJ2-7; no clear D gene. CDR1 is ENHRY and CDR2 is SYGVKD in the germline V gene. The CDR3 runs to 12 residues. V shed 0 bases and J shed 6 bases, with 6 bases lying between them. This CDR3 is CAISESTGEQYF. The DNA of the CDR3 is TGTGCCATCAGTGAGTCGACTGGCGAGCAGTACTTC.

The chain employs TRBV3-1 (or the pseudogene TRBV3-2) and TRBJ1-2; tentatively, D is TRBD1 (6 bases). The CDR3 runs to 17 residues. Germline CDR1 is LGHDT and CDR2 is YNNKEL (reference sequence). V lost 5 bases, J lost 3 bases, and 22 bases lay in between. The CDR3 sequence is CASSTRPGGPRDYGYTF. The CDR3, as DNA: TGTGCCAGCAGCACGCGCCCGGGGGGCCCGAGGGACTATGGCTACACCTTC.

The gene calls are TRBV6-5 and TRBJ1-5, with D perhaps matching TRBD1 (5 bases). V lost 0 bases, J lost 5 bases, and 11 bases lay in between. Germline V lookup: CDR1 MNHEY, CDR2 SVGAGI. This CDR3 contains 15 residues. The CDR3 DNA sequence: TGTGCCAGCAGTTACTCCAGGGTGGCGGATCAGCCCCAGCATTTT. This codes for CASSYSRVADQPQHF.

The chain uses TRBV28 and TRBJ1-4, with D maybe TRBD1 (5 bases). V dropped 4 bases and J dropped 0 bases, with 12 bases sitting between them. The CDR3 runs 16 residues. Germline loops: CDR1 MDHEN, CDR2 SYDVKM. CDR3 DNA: TGTGCCAGCAGTTGGGGCCACGGCGCAACTAATGAAAAACTGTTTTTT. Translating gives CASSWGHGATNEKLFF.

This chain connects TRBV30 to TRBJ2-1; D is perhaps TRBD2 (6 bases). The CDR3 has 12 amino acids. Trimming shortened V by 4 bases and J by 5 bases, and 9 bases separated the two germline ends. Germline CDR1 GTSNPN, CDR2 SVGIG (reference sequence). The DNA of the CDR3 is TGTGCCTGGACGTTAGCGGACAATGAGCAGTTCTTC. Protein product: CAWTLADNEQFF.

The CDR3, as DNA: TGTGCCAGCAGCTTAAGCGTGGCTAGCGGGACCTACGAGCAGTACTTC. Its protein product is CASSLSVASGTYEQYF. The chain couples TRBV7-2 to TRBJ2-7; 9 bases agree with TRBD2. CDR1 and CDR2 from the germline V gene are SGHTA and FQGNSA. The CDR3 runs to 16 residues. J lost 2 bases, V lost 2 bases, and 7 bases had no gene match.

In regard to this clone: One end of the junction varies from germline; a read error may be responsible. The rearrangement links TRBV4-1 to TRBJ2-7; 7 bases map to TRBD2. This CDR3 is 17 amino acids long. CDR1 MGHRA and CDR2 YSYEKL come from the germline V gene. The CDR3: CVSSQGWAGDRRNEQYF. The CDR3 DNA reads TGCGTCAGCAGCCAAGGCTGGGCGGGAGATAGGCGAAACGAGCAGTACTTC.

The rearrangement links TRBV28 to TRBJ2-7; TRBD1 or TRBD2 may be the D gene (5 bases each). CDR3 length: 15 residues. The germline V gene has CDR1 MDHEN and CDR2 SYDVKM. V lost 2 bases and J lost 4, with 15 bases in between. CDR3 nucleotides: TGTGCCAGCAGTTTACTCGGGTCGGGGACGTACGAGCAGTACTTC. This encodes CASSLLGSGTYEQYF.

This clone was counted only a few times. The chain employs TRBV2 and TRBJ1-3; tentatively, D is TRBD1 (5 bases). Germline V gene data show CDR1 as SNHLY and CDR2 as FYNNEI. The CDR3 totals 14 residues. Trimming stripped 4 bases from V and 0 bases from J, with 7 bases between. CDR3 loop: CASSVGDSGNTIYF. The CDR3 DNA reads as TGTGCCAGCAGTGTGGGGGACTCTGGAAACACCATATATTTT.

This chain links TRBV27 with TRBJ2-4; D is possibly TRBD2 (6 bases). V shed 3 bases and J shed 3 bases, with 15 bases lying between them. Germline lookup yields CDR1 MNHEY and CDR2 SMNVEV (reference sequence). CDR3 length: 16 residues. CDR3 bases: TGTGCCAGCAGTTTCAGGGCCCCCGGGGGCAAAAACATTCAGTACTTC. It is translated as CASSFRAPGGKNIQYF.

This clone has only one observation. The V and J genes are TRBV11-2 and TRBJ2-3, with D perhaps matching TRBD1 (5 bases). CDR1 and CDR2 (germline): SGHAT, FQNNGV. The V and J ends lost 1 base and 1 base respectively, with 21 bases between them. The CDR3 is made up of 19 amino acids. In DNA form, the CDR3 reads TGTGCCAGCAGCTTAGGGTTGGGTGTTACAGGACGGGGCACAGATACGCAGTATTTT. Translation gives CASSLGLGVTGRGTDTQYF.

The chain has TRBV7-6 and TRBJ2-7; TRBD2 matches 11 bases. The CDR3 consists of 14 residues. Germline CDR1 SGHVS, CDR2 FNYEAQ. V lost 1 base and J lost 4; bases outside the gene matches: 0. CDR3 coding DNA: TGTGCCAGCAGCTTAGGACTAGCGGGATACGAGCAGTACTTC. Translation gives CASSLGLAGYEQYF.

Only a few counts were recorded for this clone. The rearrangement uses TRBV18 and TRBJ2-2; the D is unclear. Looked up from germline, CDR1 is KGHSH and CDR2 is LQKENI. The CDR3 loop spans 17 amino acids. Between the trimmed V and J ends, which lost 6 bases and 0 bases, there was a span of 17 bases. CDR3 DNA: TGTGCCAGCTCCCCATCACTAACAGTTACGAACACCGGGGAGCTGTTTTTT. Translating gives CASSPSLTVTNTGELFF.

The chain's CDR3 is CASSAGAGGNSPLHF. The DNA for the CDR3 is TGTGCCAGCAGTGCCGGGGCCGGGGGGAATTCACCCCTCCACTTT. This chain joins TRBV28 and TRBJ1-6; D is perhaps TRBD1 (5 bases). V lost 5 bases, J lost 7 bases, and 15 bases lay in between. The germline V gene has CDR1 MDHEN and CDR2 SYDVKM. The CDR3 contains 15 residues.

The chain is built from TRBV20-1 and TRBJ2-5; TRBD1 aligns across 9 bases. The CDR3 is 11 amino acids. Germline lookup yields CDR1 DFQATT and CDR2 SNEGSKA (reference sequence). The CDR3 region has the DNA TGCAGGCCGGACAGGGGAGAGACCCAGTACTTC. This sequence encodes CRPDRGETQYF.